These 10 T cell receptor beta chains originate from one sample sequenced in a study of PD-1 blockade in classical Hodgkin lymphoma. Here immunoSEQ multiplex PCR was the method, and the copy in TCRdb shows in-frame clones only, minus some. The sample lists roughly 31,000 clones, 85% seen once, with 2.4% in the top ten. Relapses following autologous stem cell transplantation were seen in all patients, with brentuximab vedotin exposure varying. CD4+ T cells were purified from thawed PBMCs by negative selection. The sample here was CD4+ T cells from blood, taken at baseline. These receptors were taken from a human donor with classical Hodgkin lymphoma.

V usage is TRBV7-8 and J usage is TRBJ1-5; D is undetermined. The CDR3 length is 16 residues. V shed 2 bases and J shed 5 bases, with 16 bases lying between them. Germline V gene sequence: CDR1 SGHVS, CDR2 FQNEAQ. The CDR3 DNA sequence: TGTGCCAGCAGCTTAATTTATCAGGCCTCCGATCAGCCCCAGCATTTT. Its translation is CASSLIYQASDQPQHF.

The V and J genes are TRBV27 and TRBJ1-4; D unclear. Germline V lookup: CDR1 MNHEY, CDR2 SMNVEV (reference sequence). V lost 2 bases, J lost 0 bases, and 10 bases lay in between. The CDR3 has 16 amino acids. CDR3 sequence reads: CASSLAHAATNEKLFF. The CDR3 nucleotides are TGTGCCAGCAGTTTAGCCCATGCCGCAACTAATGAAAAACTGTTTTTT.

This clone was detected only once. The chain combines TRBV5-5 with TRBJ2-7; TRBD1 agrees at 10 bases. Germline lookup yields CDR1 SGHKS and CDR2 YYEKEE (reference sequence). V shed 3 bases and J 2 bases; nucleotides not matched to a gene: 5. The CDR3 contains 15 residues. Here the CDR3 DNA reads TGTGCCAGCAGCTATGACAGGGGGCGGACCTACGAGCAGTACTTC. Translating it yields CASSYDRGRTYEQYF.

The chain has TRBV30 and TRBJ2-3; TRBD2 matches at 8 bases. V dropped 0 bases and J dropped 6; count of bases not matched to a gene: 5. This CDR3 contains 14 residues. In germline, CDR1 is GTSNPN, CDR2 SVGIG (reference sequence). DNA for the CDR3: TGTGCCTGGAGTGTAGCGGGAGCGAGGGATACGCAGTATTTT. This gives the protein CAWSVAGARDTQYF.

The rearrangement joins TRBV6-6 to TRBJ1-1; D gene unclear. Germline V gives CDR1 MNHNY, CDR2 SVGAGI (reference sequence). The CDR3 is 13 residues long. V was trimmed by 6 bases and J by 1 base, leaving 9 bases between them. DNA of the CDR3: TGTGCCAGCAGCACGAACAGGAACACTGAAGCTTTCTTT. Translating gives CASSTNRNTEAFF.

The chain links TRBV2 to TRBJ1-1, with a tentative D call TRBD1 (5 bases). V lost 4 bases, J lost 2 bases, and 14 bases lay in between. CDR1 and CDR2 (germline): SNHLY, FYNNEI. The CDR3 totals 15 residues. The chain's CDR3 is CASSALPGGNTEAFF. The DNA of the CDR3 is TGTGCCAGCAGTGCCCTCCCGGGGGGTAACACTGAAGCTTTCTTT. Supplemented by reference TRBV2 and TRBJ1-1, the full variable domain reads EPEVTQTPSHQVTQMGQEVILRCVPISNHLYFYWYRQILGQKVEFLVSFYNNEISEKSEIFDDQFSVERPDGSNFTLKIRSTKLEDSAMYFCASSALPGGNTEAFFGQGTRLTVV.

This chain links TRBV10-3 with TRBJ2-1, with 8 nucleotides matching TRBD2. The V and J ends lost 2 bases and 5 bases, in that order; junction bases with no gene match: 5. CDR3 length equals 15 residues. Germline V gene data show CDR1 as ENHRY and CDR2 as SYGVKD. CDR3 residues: CAISESGSGNNEQFF. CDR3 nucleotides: TGTGCCATCAGTGAGAGCGGGAGCGGAAACAATGAGCAGTTCTTC.

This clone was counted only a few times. The CDR3 is CASSRQTSGSSTQYF. In DNA form, the CDR3 reads TGTGCCAGCAGTCGCCAGACTAGCGGGAGTAGTACGCAGTATTTT. The chain employs TRBV2 and TRBJ2-3, with 12 bases aligning to TRBD2. This CDR3 region has 15 residues. Trimming at V came to 5 bases and at J to 8 bases, leaving 8 bases not matched to a gene. Germline CDR1 SNHLY, CDR2 FYNNEI. Variable domain in full (rest from reference TRBV2 and TRBJ2-3): EPEVTQTPSHQVTQMGQEVILRCVPISNHLYFYWYRQILGQKVEFLVSFYNNEISEKSEIFDDQFSVERPDGSNFTLKIRSTKLEDSAMYFCASSRQTSGSSTQYFGPGTRLTVL.

CDR3 sequence reads: CATSRAAGGQETQYF. For the CDR3, the DNA is TGTGCCACCAGCAGAGCGGCGGGAGGACAAGAGACCCAGTACTTC. The V gene is TRBV15, the J gene TRBJ2-5; 8 bases fit TRBD2. This CDR3 is built from 15 residues. V dropped 1 base and J dropped 2; count of bases not matched to a gene: 3. Germline-derived CDR1 and CDR2 are LNHNV and YYDKDF (reference sequence).

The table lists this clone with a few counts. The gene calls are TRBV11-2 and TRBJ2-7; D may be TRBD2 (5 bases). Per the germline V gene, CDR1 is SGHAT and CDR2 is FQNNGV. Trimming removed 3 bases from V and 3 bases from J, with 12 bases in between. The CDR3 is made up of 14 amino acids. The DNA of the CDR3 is TGTGCCAGCAGCTTTAGAGGGAGATTCTACGAGCAGTACTTC. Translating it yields CASSFRGRFYEQYF.